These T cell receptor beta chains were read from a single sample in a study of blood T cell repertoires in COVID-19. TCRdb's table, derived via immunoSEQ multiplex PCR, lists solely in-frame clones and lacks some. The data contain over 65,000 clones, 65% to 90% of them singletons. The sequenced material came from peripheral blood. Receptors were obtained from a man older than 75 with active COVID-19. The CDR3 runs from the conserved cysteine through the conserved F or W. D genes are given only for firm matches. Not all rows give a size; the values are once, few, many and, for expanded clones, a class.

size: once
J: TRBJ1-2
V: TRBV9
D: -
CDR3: CASTPSGDHGYTF
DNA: TGTGCCAGCACCCCCTCGGGAGACCATGGCTACACCTTC

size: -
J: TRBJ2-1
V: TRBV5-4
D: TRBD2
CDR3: CASSPSGGAYNEQFF
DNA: TGTGCCAGCAGCCCTAGCGGGGGGGCTTACAATGAGCAGTTCTTC

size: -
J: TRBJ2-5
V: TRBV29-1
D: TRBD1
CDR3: CSVAAGTGFETQYF
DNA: TGCAGCGTTGCCGCCGGGACAGGGTTTGAGACCCAGTACTTC

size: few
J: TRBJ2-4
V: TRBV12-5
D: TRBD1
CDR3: CASGSGQGENIQYF
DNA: TGTGCTAGTGGGTCGGGACAGGGGGAAAACATTCAGTACTTC

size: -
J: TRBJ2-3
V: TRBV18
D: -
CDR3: CASSPALRGWGADTQYF
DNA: TGTGCCAGCTCACCAGCATTAAGGGGTTGGGGCGCAGATACGCAGTATTTT

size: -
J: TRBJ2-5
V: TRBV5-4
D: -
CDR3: CASSPKLGQETQYF
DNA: TGTGCCAGCAGCCCGAAACTAGGGCAAGAGACCCAGTACTTC

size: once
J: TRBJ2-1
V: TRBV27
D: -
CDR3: CASKIESSYNEQFF
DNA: TGTGCCAGCAAAATCGAGAGCTCCTACAATGAGCAGTTCTTC

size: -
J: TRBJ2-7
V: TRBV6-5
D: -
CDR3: CASRPPGSSYEQYF
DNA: TGTGCCAGCAGACCCCCCGGGAGCTCCTACGAGCAGTACTTC

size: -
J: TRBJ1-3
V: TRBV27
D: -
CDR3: CASSLSGTLTGNTIYF
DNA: TGTGCCAGCAGTTTATCAGGGACACTTACTGGAAACACCATATATTTT

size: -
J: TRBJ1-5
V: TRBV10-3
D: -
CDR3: CAISESRGYSNQPQHF
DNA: TGTGCCATCAGTGAGTCTAGGGGATATAGCAATCAGCCCCAGCATTTT

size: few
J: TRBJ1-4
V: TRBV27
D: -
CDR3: CASSPWDLGPEKLFF
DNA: TGTGCCAGCAGCCCCTGGGACTTGGGACCTGAAAAACTGTTTTTT

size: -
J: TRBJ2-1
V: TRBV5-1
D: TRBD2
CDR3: CASSFLAGAENEQFF
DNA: TGCGCCAGCAGCTTCCTAGCGGGAGCGGAGAATGAGCAGTTCTTC

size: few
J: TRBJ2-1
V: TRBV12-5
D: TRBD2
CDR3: CASGLSPKRDSYNEQFF
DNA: TGTGCTAGTGGTTTGTCCCCTAAGCGGGACTCCTACAATGAGCAGTTCTTC

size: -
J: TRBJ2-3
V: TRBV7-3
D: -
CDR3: CAVAKGQNTDTQYF
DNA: TGTGCCGTAGCAAAAGGACAAAACACAGATACGCAGTATTTT

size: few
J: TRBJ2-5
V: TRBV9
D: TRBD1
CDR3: CASSAGTVQETQYF
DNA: TGTGCCAGCAGCGCTGGGACAGTCCAAGAGACCCAGTACTTC

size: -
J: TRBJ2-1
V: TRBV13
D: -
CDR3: CASSHRAETYNEQFF
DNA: TGTGCCAGCAGCCACCGAGCGGAAACCTACAATGAGCAGTTCTTC

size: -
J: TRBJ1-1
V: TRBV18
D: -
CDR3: CASSPPVGQGRTEAFF
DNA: TGTGCCAGCTCACCACCTGTGGGGCAGGGAAGAACTGAAGCTTTCTTT

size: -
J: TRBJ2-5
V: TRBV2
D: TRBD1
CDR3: CASRGQGGETQYF
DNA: TGTGCCAGCAGGGGACAGGGTGGAGAGACCCAGTACTTC

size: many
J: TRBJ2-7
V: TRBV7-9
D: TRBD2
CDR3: CASSDSGREREQYF
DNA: TGTGCCAGCAGTGATAGCGGGAGGGAGCGCGAGCAGTACTTC

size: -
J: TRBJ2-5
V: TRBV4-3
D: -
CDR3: CASSPRYPTTTQYF
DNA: TGCGCCAGCAGCCCCCGGTATCCCACCACGACCCAGTACTTC

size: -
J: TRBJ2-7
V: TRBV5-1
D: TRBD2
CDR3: CASSSGGDGEQYF
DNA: TGCGCCAGCAGCTCGGGAGGGGACGGGGAGCAGTACTTC

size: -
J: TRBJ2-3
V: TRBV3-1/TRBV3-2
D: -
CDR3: CASSQAGFTDTQYF
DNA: TGTGCCAGCAGCCAAGCAGGGTTCACAGATACGCAGTATTTT

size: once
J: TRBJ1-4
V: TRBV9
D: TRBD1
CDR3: CASSVTTGGLGTNEKLFF
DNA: TGTGCCAGCAGCGTAACGACAGGGGGCTTAGGGACTAATGAAAAACTGTTTTTT

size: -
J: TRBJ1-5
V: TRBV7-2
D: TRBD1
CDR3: CASSTGGFMPQHF
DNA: TGTGCCAGCAGTACAGGGGGGTTTATGCCCCAGCATTTT

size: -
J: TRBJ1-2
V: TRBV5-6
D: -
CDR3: CASSLWWGGDGYTF
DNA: TGTGCCAGCAGCTTGTGGTGGGGCGGGGATGGCTACACCTTC

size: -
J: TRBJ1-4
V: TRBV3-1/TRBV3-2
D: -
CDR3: CASSQLSGSLLFF
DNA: TGTGCCAGCAGCCAATTGTCGGGGAGTCTTCTGTTTTTT

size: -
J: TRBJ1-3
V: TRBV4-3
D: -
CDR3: CASSLTQGSGNTIYF
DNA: TGCGCCAGCAGCCTAACACAGGGATCTGGAAACACCATATATTTT

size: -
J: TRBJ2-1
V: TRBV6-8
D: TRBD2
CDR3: CASSFSGRADDEQFF
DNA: TGTGCCAGCAGTTTTAGCGGGAGGGCCGACGATGAGCAGTTCTTC

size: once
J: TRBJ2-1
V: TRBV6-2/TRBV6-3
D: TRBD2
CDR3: CASSFASGRVTDEQFF
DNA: TGTGCCAGCAGTTTTGCTAGCGGGAGGGTTACGGATGAGCAGTTCTTC

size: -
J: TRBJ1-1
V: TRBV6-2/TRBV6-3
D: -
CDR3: CASSYPYGAEAFF
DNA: TGTGCCAGCAGTTACCCCTACGGGGCTGAAGCTTTCTTT

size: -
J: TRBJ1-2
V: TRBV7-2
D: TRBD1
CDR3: CASSQGQNYGYTF
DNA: TGTGCCAGCAGCCAGGGACAGAACTATGGCTACACCTTC

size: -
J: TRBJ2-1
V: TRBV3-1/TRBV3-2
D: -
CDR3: CASSQGTEQFF
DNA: TGTGCCAGCAGCCAAGGGACAGAGCAGTTCTTC

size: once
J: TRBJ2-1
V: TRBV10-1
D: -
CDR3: CASRNYGGYNEQFF
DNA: TGCGCCAGCCGAAATTACGGAGGTTACAATGAGCAGTTCTTC

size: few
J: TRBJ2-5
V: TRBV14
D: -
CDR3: CASSQDGRAVGTQYF
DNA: TGTGCCAGCAGCCAAGATGGGCGAGCTGTGGGGACCCAGTACTTC

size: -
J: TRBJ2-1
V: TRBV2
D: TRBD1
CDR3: CASSEPGTGNYNEQFF
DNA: TGTGCCAGCAGTGAACCCGGGACAGGAAATTACAATGAGCAGTTCTTC

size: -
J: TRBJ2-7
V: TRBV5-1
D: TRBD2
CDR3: CASSRKTVLAGREHEQYF
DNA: TGCGCCAGCAGCCGGAAAACCGTCCTAGCGGGACGGGAACACGAGCAGTACTTC

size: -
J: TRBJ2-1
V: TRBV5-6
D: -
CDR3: CASSFTRGTFNEQFF
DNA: TGTGCCAGCAGCTTTACTCGTGGGACATTCAATGAGCAGTTCTTC

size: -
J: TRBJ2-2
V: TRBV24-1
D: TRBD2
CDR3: CATGEGSSGELFF
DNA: TGTGCCACCGGGGAGGGGAGTTCCGGGGAGCTGTTTTTT

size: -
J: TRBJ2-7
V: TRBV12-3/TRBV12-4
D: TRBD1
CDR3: CASSDRGPYEQYF
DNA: TGTGCCAGCAGTGACAGGGGCCCCTACGAGCAGTACTTC

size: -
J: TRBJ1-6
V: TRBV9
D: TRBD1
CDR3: CASSVRPGQGATSYNSPLHF
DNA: TGTGCCAGCAGCGTTCGCCCGGGACAGGGGGCTACCTCCTATAATTCACCCCTCCACTTT

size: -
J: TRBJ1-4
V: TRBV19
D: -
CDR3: CASSISWGATNEKLFF
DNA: TGTGCCAGTAGTATAAGTTGGGGGGCAACTAATGAAAAACTGTTTTTT

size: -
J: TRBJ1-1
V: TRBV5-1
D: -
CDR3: CASRTAPDTSTEAFF
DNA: TGCGCCAGCAGGACAGCTCCAGACACTTCCACTGAAGCTTTCTTT

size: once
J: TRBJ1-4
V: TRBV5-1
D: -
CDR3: CASSAQGQGNEKLFF
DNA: TGCGCCAGCAGCGCGCAGGGGCAGGGTAATGAAAAACTGTTTTTT